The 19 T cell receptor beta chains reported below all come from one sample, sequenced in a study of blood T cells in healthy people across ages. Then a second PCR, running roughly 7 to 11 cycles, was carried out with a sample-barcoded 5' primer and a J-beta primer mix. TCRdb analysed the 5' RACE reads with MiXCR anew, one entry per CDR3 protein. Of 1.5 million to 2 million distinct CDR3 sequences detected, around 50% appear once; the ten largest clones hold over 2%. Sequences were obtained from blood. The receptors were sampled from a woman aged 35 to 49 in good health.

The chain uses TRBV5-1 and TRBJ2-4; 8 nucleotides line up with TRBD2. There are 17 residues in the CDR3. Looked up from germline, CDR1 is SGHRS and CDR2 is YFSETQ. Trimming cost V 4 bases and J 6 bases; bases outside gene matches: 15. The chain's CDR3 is CASSPRHRAGEGNIQYF. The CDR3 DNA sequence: TGCGCCAGCAGCCCCAGACACAGAGCGGGGGAAGGAAACATTCAGTACTTC.

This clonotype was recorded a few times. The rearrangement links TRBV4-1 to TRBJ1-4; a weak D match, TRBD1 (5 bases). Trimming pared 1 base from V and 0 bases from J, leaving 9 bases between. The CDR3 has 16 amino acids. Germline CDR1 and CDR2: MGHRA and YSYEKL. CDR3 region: CASSQVRGATNEKLFF. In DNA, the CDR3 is TGCGCCAGCAGCCAAGTTAGGGGCGCAACTAATGAAAAACTGTTTTTT.

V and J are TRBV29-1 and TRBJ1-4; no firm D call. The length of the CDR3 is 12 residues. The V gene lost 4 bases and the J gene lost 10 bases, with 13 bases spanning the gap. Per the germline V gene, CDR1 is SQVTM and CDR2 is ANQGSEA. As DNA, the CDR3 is TGCAGCGTTGCGGAGAATGGAGGAAAACTGTTTTTT. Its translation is CSVAENGGKLFF.

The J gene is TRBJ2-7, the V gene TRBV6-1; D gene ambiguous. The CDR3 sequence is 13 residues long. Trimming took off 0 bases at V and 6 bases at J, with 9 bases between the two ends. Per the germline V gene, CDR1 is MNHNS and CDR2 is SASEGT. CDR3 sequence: CASSEAPLREQYF. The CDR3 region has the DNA TGTGCCAGCAGTGAAGCGCCCCTCCGCGAGCAGTACTTC.

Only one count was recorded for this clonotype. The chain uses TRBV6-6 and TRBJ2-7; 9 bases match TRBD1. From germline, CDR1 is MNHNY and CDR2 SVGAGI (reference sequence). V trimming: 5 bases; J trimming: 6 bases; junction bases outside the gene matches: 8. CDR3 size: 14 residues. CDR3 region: CASSKRDRVREQYF. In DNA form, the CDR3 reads TGTGCCAGCAGTAAACGGGACAGGGTACGCGAGCAGTACTTC.

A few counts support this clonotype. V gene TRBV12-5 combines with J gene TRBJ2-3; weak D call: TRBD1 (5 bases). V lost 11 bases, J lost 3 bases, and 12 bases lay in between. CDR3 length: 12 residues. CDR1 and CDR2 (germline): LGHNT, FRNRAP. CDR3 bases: TGTGCTCCCTGGACAAAAACAGATACGCAGTATTTT. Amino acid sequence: CAPWTKTDTQYF.

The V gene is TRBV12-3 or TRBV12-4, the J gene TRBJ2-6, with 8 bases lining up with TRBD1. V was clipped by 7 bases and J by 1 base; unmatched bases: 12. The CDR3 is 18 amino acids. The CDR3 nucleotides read TGTGCCAGCACTAATCCCGGACAGGGACCTTCTGGGGCCAACGTCCTGACTTTC. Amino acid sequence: CASTNPGQGPSGANVLTF.

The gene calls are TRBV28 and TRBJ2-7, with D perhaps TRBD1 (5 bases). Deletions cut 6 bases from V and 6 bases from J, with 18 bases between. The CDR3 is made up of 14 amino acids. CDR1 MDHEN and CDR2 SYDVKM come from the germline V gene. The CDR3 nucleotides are TGTGCCAGCAGGACCGACAGCGTGACCTCCGAGCAGTACTTC. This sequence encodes CASRTDSVTSEQYF.

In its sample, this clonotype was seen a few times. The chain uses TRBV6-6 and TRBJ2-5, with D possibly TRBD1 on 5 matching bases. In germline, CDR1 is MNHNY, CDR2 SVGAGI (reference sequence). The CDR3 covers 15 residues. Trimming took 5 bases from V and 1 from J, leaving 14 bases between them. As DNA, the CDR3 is TGTGCCAGCAGTACCCCTGTTGGGGCCCAAGAGACCCAGTACTTC. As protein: CASSTPVGAQETQYF.

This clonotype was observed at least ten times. CDR3 amino acids: CASSFDQGAGNEQFF. CDR3 in DNA: TGTGCCAGCAGCTTCGACCAGGGGGCGGGCAATGAGCAGTTCTTC. The gene calls are TRBV13 and TRBJ2-1, with TRBD1 matching over 8 bases. V shed 3 bases and J 6 bases; nucleotides not matched to a gene: 7. CDR1 is PRHDT, CDR2 FYEKMQ, per germline (reference sequence). This CDR3 is 15 amino acids long.

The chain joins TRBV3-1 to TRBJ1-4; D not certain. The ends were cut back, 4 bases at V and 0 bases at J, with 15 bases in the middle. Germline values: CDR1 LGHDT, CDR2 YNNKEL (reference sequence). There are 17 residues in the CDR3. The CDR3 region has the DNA TGTGCCAGCAGCCCTATCGGACCACCATCAACTAATGAAAAACTGTTTTTT. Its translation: CASSPIGPPSTNEKLFF.

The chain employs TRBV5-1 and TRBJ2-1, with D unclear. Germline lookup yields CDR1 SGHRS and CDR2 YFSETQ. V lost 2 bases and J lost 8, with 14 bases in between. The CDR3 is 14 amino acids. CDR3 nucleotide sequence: TGCGCCAGCAGCTTAGGGAACGAAAGGGATGAGCAGTTCTTC. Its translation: CASSLGNERDEQFF.

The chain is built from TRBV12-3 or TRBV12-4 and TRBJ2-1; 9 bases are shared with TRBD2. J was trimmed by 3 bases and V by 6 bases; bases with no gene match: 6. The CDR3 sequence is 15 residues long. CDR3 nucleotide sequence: TGTGCCAGCAGCGCCACTAGCGGGCACTACAATGAGCAGTTCTTC. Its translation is CASSATSGHYNEQFF.

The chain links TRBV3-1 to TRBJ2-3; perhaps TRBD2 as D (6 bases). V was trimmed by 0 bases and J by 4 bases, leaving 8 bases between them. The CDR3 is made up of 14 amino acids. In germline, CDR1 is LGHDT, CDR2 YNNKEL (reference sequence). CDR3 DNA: TGTGCCAGCAGCCAAGATTGGAGGGCAGATACGCAGTATTTT. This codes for CASSQDWRADTQYF.

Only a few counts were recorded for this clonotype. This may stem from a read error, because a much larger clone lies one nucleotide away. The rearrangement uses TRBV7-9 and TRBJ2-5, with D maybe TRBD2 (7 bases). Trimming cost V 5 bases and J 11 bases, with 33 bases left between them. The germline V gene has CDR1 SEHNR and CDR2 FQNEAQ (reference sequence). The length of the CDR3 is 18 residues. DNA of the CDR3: TGTGCCAGCAGCCAACCAAAGAGGGGGGGGACAAGTTACAATGAGCAGTACTTC. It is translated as CASSQPKRGGTSYNEQYF.

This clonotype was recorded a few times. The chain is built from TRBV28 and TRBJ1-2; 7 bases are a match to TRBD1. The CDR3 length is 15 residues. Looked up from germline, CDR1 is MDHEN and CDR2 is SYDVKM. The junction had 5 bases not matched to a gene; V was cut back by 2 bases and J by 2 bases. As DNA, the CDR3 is TGTGCCAGCAGTTTACCCCTACAGGGGAACTATGGCTACACCTTC. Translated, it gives CASSLPLQGNYGYTF.

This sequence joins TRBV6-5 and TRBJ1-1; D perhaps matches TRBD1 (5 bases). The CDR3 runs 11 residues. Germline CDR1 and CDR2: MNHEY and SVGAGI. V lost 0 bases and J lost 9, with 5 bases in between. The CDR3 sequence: CASSYSGQAFF. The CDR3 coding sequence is TGTGCCAGCAGTTACTCGGGGCAAGCTTTCTTT.

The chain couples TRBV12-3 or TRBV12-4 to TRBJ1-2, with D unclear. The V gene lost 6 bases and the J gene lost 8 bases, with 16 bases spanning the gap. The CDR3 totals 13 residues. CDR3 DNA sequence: TGTGCCAGCAGCTCCATCTCGTCCGGGGGCTACACCTTC. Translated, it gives CASSSISSGGYTF.

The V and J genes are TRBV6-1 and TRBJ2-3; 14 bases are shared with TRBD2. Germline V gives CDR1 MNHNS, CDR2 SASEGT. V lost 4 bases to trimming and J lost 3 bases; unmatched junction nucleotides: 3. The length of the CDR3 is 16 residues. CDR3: CASSGLAGGLTDTQYF. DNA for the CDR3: TGTGCCAGCAGTGGACTAGCGGGGGGGCTTACAGATACGCAGTATTTT.